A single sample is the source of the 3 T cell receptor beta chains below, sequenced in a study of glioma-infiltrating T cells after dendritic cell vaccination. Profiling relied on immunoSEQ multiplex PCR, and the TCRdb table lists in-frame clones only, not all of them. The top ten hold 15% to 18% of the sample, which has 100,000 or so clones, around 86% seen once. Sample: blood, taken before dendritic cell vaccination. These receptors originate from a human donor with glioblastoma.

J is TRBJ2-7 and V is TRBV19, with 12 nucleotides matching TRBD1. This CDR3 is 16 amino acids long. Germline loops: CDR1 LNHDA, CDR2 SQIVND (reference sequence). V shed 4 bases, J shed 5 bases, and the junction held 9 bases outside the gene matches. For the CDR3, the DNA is TGTGCCAGTAGTACTCCGGGACAGGGGGCTGCCCACGAGCAGTACTTC. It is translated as CASSTPGQGAAHEQYF.

CDR3 sequence: CSVEKSTEPYEQYF. In DNA, the CDR3 is TGCAGCGTTGAAAAGTCCACTGAGCCCTACGAGCAGTACTTC. V and J are TRBV29-1 and TRBJ2-7, with no clear D. V was clipped by 2 bases and J by 2 bases, with 13 bases between them. The CDR3 length is 14 residues. Germline values: CDR1 SQVTM, CDR2 ANQGSEA.

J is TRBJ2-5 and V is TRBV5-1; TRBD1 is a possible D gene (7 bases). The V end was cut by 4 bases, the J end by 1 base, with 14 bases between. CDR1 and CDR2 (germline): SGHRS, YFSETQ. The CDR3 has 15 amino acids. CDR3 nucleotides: TGCGCCAGCAGCCAGGGGGGCCGGATCCAAGAGACCCAGTACTTC. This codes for CASSQGGRIQETQYF.